In its sample, the clone carrying this TCR beta chain was seen many times. Its antigen is still unknown. In TCRdb, the 5' RACE reads were re-called with MiXCR into one record per CDR3 protein. The data contain some 1,700,000 distinct CDR3 sequences, roughly 35% of them singletons. The record originates from a study of identical twins. Study outcomes and limitations: The authors drew conclusions from cross-sectional statistical analysis rather than following the same donors. Clonotypes of the beta chain that were abundant in cord blood carried fewer insertions (memory repertoires showed none).

The source of this sequence is a newborn girl in good health. The sequencing input was cord blood.

The CDR3 nucleotides read TGCAGTGCGCGCCAGGGTCGAGATACGCAGTATTTT. Translation: CSARQGRDTQYF. The chain carries TRBV20-1 and TRBJ2-3, with D maybe TRBD1 (5 bases). CDR3 length: 12 amino acids. The germline CDR1 and CDR2 sequences are DFQATT and SNEGSKA (reference sequence). V shed 6 bases and J shed 5 bases, with 12 bases lying between them.